The 21 T cell receptor beta chains presented below share a single source sample, sequenced in a study of shared clonotypes between healthy human individuals. Cells designated naive CD8 were CD45RO-negative and were positively selected for CCR7, with terminally differentiated effector memory CD45RA+ cells excluded. Produced via immunoSEQ multiplex PCR; TCRdb's table is partial and in-frame only. The sample lists fewer than 800,000 clones, 92% occurring once. Sequenced input: naive CD8+ T cells sorted from blood. These receptors came from a man aged 25-40 years in good health.

This chain connects TRBV27 to TRBJ2-1; the D gene is possibly TRBD2 (6 bases). The CDR3 contains 17 residues. Germline CDR1 is MNHEY and CDR2 is SMNVEV (reference sequence). V was trimmed by 3 bases and J by 6 bases, leaving 21 bases between them. CDR3 sequence reads: CASSFKGLLLLGNEQFF. CDR3 nucleotide sequence: TGTGCCAGCAGTTTTAAGGGACTCCTTTTGTTGGGCAATGAGCAGTTCTTC.

The CDR3 protein is CASSLGQGSHEQFF. The CDR3, as DNA: TGTGCCAGCAGCTTGGGACAGGGGTCCCATGAGCAGTTCTTC. The chain recombines TRBV11-3 with TRBJ2-1, with 10 nucleotides matching TRBD1. The CDR3 extends over 14 amino acids. Germline values: CDR1 SGHNT, CDR2 YENEEA. Trimming took 3 bases from V and 8 from J; bases not matched to a gene: 4.

The rearrangement links TRBV5-1 to TRBJ2-5, with TRBD2 as a possible D gene (6 bases). Germline V gives CDR1 SGHRS, CDR2 YFSETQ. Trimming took off 7 bases at V and 2 bases at J, with 15 bases between the two ends. CDR3 length equals 14 residues. The CDR3 bases are TGCGCCAGCTCCGCGGGAAACTCTCAAGAGACCCAGTACTTC. The encoded protein is CASSAGNSQETQYF.

This clone was seen a handful of times. This sequence joins TRBV7-2 and TRBJ2-3; 12 positions match TRBD1. This CDR3 is 14 amino acids long. The germline V gene has CDR1 SGHTA and CDR2 FQGNSA. V shed 4 bases and J 6 bases; nucleotides not matched to a gene: 2. The CDR3 reads CASSSGQGADTQYF. CDR3 DNA sequence: TGTGCCAGCAGCTCGGGACAGGGGGCTGATACGCAGTATTTT.

This rearrangement joins TRBV6-1 to TRBJ2-7; unclear D gene. The V end lost 2 bases, the J end lost 3 bases, and 14 bases lay between the germline ends. This CDR3 has 15 residues. The V gene's germline CDR1 is MNHNS and CDR2 SASEGT. CDR3 nucleotide sequence: TGTGCCAGCAGTGAATTCGGGTTTGTGGGCTACGAGCAGTACTTC. Protein: CASSEFGFVGYEQYF.

This clone came up once. This chain uses TRBV6-4 with TRBJ2-1, with TRBD1 identical over 8 bases. Germline V gene sequence: CDR1 MRHNA, CDR2 SNTAGT. The V segment lost 2 bases and the J segment 7 bases; nucleotides outside the gene matches: 7. CDR3 length: 15 residues. CDR3 in DNA: TGTGCCAGCAGTGACAGCAATAGACAGGGGAATGAGCAGTTCTTC. Translation: CASSDSNRQGNEQFF.

The V gene is TRBV7-2, the J gene TRBJ2-4; TRBD1 aligns across 7 bases. The CDR3 runs to 15 residues. V was clipped by 2 bases and J by 4 bases; unmatched bases: 5. Germline V gene data show CDR1 as SGHTA and CDR2 as FQGNSA. CDR3 loop: CASSLMTTGKNIQYF. CDR3 sequence (DNA): TGTGCCAGCAGCTTAATGACGACAGGGAAAAACATTCAGTACTTC.

V usage is TRBV27 and J usage is TRBJ2-7, with 7 bases identical to TRBD2. The CDR3 covers 16 residues. Germline V gene data show CDR1 as MNHEY and CDR2 as SMNVEV (reference sequence). Trimming cost V 6 bases and J 1 base; bases outside gene matches: 12. The CDR3 loop reads CASSLLGVAGSYEQYF. In DNA form, the CDR3 reads TGTGCCAGCAGCCTGCTTGGGGTAGCGGGTTCCTACGAGCAGTACTTC.

The rearrangement joins TRBV7-8 to TRBJ2-7; 10 bases align to TRBD2. Germline CDR1 is SGHVS and CDR2 is FQNEAQ. The trim removed 6 bases at V and 0 bases at J, leaving 5 bases unmatched. The CDR3 loop spans 15 amino acids. The CDR3: CASSSSGGSSYEQYF. The CDR3 DNA is TGTGCCAGCAGTTCTAGCGGGGGAAGCTCCTACGAGCAGTACTTC. The full variable domain, with the rest looked up from reference TRBV7-8 and TRBJ2-7, is GAGVSQSPRYKVAKRGQDVALRCDPISGHVSLFWYQQALGQGPEFLTYFQNEAQLDKSGLPSDRFFAERPEGSVSTLKIQRTQQEDSAVYLCASSSSGGSSYEQYFGPGTRLTVT.

Notes on this clone: This sample also contains other DNA sequences that code for the same CDR3. CDR3 bases: TGCAGCGTTGAAGACTTGGGTAACGAGCAGTACTTC. It encodes CSVEDLGNEQYF. The chain is built from TRBV29-1 and TRBJ2-7; the D is unclear. With 0 bases removed from V and 5 bases from J, the gap between germline ends came to 8 bases. This CDR3 has 12 residues. Per germline, CDR1 SQVTM and CDR2 ANQGSEA.

The chain links TRBV29-1 to TRBJ2-5, with 10 bases that match TRBD1. Trimming at V came to 3 bases and at J to 5 bases, leaving 6 bases not matched to a gene. The CDR3 length is 14 residues. Per the germline V gene, CDR1 is SQVTM and CDR2 is ANQGSEA. The CDR3 spells CSVEETGGGETQYF. DNA for the CDR3: TGCAGCGTTGAGGAGACAGGGGGCGGGGAGACCCAGTACTTC.

The gene calls are TRBV27 and TRBJ1-5; D may be TRBD1 (6 bases). This CDR3 region has 15 residues. Trimming cost V 8 bases and J 3 bases, with 17 bases left between them. Germline CDR1 and CDR2: MNHEY and SMNVEV (reference sequence). Written as DNA, the CDR3 is TGTGCCAGCCGGCGGGTTACAGGGCACAATCAGCCCCAGCATTTT. Protein: CASRRVTGHNQPQHF.

This clone was picked up a small number of times. The chain joins TRBV7-9 to TRBJ1-2, with a weak D call TRBD1 (5 bases). This CDR3 spans 13 amino acids. The V gene lost 5 bases and the J gene lost 8 bases, with 15 bases spanning the gap. CDR1 and CDR2 from the germline V gene are SEHNR and FQNEAQ (reference sequence). The CDR3: CASSPGVGVGYTF. DNA of the CDR3: TGTGCCAGCAGCCCCGGCGTAGGGGTCGGCTACACCTTC.

The rearrangement links TRBV5-8 to TRBJ1-5, with D unclear. There are 15 residues in the CDR3. The germline gives CDR1 SGHTS, CDR2 YDEGEE. Trimming removed 0 bases at V and 3 bases at J, with 10 bases between. The DNA for the CDR3 is TGTGCCAGCAGCTTGGTCCGGGCGTTCAATCAGCCCCAGCATTTT. Its protein product is CASSLVRAFNQPQHF.

This clone was counted ten times or more. The V and J genes are TRBV5-5 and TRBJ2-6; the D gene is possibly TRBD1 (5 bases). The germline gives CDR1 SGHKS, CDR2 YYEKEE (reference sequence). V lost 3 bases and J lost 0, with 7 bases in between. The CDR3 runs to 15 residues. The CDR3 region is CASSSDSSGANVLTF. The CDR3 DNA sequence: TGTGCCAGCAGCTCCGACAGCTCTGGGGCCAACGTCCTGACTTTC.

This clone was recorded once. The chain employs TRBV6-5 and TRBJ2-7; 9 bases map to TRBD2. Germline CDR1 MNHEY, CDR2 SVGAGI. The V gene end was trimmed by 0 bases and the J gene end by 1 base; junction bases not matched to a gene: 4. This CDR3 contains 16 residues. The CDR3 here is CASSYSQGLASYEQYF. Here the CDR3 DNA reads TGTGCCAGCAGTTACTCGCAAGGACTAGCGTCCTACGAGCAGTACTTC.

The chain has TRBV7-6 and TRBJ2-2; D ambiguous. This CDR3 has 16 residues. Germline loops: CDR1 SGHVS, CDR2 FNYEAQ. Trimming took off 1 base at V and 4 bases at J, with 13 bases between the two ends. For the CDR3, the DNA is TGTGCCAGCAGCTTAGGGCAGGCAGAACTCACCGGGGAGCTGTTTTTT. Translating it yields CASSLGQAELTGELFF.

The rearrangement links TRBV11-1 to TRBJ2-7; D unclear. CDR3 length: 13 amino acids. Trimming took off 2 bases at V and 2 bases at J, with 7 bases between the two ends. Germline V gives CDR1 SGHAT, CDR2 FQDESV (reference sequence). As DNA, the CDR3 is TGTGCCAGCAGCTTACGGGCCGCCTACGAGCAGTACTTC. Translated, it gives CASSLRAAYEQYF.

V gene TRBV13 combines with J gene TRBJ1-2, with D unclear. The CDR3 extends over 12 amino acids. The V gene lost 1 base and the J gene lost 13 bases, with 13 bases spanning the gap. CDR1 is PRHDT, CDR2 FYEKMQ, per germline (reference sequence). The CDR3 here is CASSLEGPGPTF. The CDR3 DNA follows: TGTGCCAGCAGCTTAGAGGGCCCCGGGCCCACCTTC.

Concerning this clone: This sample includes further DNA sequences coding for the same CDR3. The V call is TRBV7-9, the J call TRBJ1-2; no clear D gene. Trimming left V 1 base short and J 2 bases short, with 2 bases between. Germline CDR1 is SEHNR and CDR2 is FQNEAQ (reference sequence). CDR3 length: 12 amino acids. CDR3 sequence: CASSLDNYGYTF. CDR3 nucleotide sequence: TGTGCCAGCAGCTTAGACAACTATGGCTACACCTTC.

The CDR3 reads CASSQRTGIIDEQYF. The CDR3 DNA is TGTGCCAGCAGCCAGAGGACAGGGATAATCGACGAGCAGTACTTC. The J gene is TRBJ2-7, the V gene TRBV16; 8 positions match TRBD1. V shed 3 bases, J shed 5 bases, and the junction held 9 bases outside the gene matches. Per germline, CDR1 KGHSY and CDR2 FQNENV. The CDR3 runs to 15 residues.